The 18 T cell receptor beta chains in this list originate from one sample, sequenced in a study of type 1 and type 2 diabetes patients. Genomic DNA was the PCR template. Multiplex PCR with 30 forward and 13 reverse primers amplified the TCR beta CDR3. From the multiplex PCR reads, TCRdb called clonotypes with MiXCR, one entry per CDR3 protein. The table includes 250,000 to 300,000 distinct CDR3 sequences, roughly 50% detected once. The sequencing input was peripheral blood mononuclear cells (PBMCs). The origin of the receptors is a man younger than 35 with type 2 diabetes.

The rearrangement links TRBV10-2 to TRBJ2-1; TRBD1 agrees at 7 bases. The V gene's germline CDR1 is WSHSY and CDR2 SAAADI. The V segment lost 0 bases and the J segment 9 bases; nucleotides outside the gene matches: 8. The CDR3 extends over 15 amino acids. The CDR3 spells CASSESRQGVGEQFF. The DNA of the CDR3 is TGCGCCAGCAGTGAGTCGAGGCAGGGGGTGGGTGAGCAGTTCTTC.

This clonotype was counted between two and nine times. This sequence joins TRBV6-6 and TRBJ1-6; 7 nucleotides match TRBD1. CDR1 is MNHNY and CDR2 is SVGAGI in the germline V gene (reference sequence). This CDR3 is built from 16 residues. Germline trimming cut 2 bases from V and 6 bases from J; bases unmatched to any gene: 7. The DNA for the CDR3 is TGTGCCAGCAGTTACGCCACAGCAGGGGGTAATTCACCCCTCCACTTT. This encodes CASSYATAGGNSPLHF.

This clonotype was seen at least ten times. The gene calls are TRBV2 and TRBJ1-1, with D uncertain. V was clipped by 6 bases and J by 8 bases, with 10 bases between them. Looked up from germline, CDR1 is SNHLY and CDR2 is FYNNEI. This CDR3 comprises 11 residues. For the CDR3, the DNA is TGTGCCAGCAGCCTACGCCAAGAAGCTTTCTTT. Protein: CASSLRQEAFF.

At least ten counts were recorded for this clonotype. The V call is TRBV30, the J call TRBJ2-2; TRBD2 might be the D (5 bases). With 4 bases removed from V and 2 bases from J, the gap between germline ends came to 11 bases. The CDR3 covers 14 residues. Germline values: CDR1 GTSNPN, CDR2 SVGIG (reference sequence). Here the CDR3 DNA reads TGTGCCTGGAATTCCGGACTCAACACCGGGGAGCTGTTTTTT. Encoded protein: CAWNSGLNTGELFF. Variable domain in full (rest from reference TRBV30 and TRBJ2-2): SQTIHQWPATLVQPVGSPLSLECTVEGTSNPNLYWYRQAAGRGLQLLFYSVGIGQISSEVPQNLSASRPQDRQFILSSKKLLLSDSGFYLCAWNSGLNTGELFFGEGSRLTVL.

This clonotype has just a few counts. CDR3 sequence (DNA): TGTGCCAGCACCCGAAGGGCCGGGTCCTACGAGCAGTACTTC. It yields the protein CASTRRAGSYEQYF. The J gene is TRBJ2-7, the V gene TRBV28; D is unresolved. This CDR3 has 14 amino acids. Germline V gene lookup returns CDR1 MDHEN and CDR2 SYDVKM. Deletions cut 7 bases from V and 1 base from J, with 14 bases between. The full variable domain, completed using reference TRBV28 and TRBJ2-7, is DVKVTQSSRYLVKRTGEKVFLECVQDMDHENMFWYRQDPGLGLRLIYFSYDVKMKEKGDIPEGYSVSREKKERFSLILESASTNQTSMYLCASTRRAGSYEQYFGPGTRLTVT.

The chain is built from TRBV7-8 and TRBJ2-7; TRBD2 matches 12 bases. There are 15 residues in the CDR3. Unmatched junction bases numbered 11, after V lost 8 bases and J lost 6 bases. The V gene's germline CDR1 is SGHVS and CDR2 FQNEAQ. CDR3 protein: CASGLAGGPGIEQYF. CDR3 nucleotides: TGTGCCAGCGGGCTAGCGGGAGGGCCCGGTATCGAGCAGTACTTC. Full variable domain (remainder filled in from reference TRBV7-8 and TRBJ2-7): GAGVSQSPRYKVAKRGQDVALRCDPISGHVSLFWYQQALGQGPEFLTYFQNEAQLDKSGLPSDRFFAERPEGSVSTLKIQRTQQEDSAVYLCASGLAGGPGIEQYFGPGTRLTVT.

This clonotype was picked up a small number of times. The rearrangement joins TRBV15 to TRBJ2-5; D is possibly TRBD1 (5 bases). V lost 0 bases, J lost 7 bases, and 12 bases lay in between. The V gene's germline CDR1 is LNHNV and CDR2 YYDKDF (reference sequence). The length of the CDR3 is 14 residues. The CDR3 DNA is TGTGCCACCAGCAGAGACAGGGATTCGGTGACCCAGTACTTC. Protein product: CATSRDRDSVTQYF.

Only a few counts were recorded for this clonotype. This chain uses TRBV29-1 with TRBJ2-5; no clear D gene. V gave up 6 bases and J gave up 0 bases, with 14 bases separating them. The CDR3 totals 14 residues. Germline CDR1 and CDR2: SQVTM and ANQGSEA. DNA of the CDR3: TGCAGCGTCCGGACGCCAGAGTACCAAGAGACCCAGTACTTC. It codes for CSVRTPEYQETQYF.

In its sample, this clonotype was seen a few times. The chain recombines TRBV7-3 with TRBJ2-6, with D hard to call. Per germline, CDR1 SGHTA and CDR2 FQGTGA. Trimming left V 5 bases short and J 4 bases short, with 12 bases between. The CDR3 is 15 amino acids. The CDR3 nucleotides read TGTGCCAGCAGCAAACATGTTCGGGGGGCCAACGTCCTGACTTTC. This gives the protein CASSKHVRGANVLTF.

This chain uses TRBV20-1 with TRBJ2-4, with D hard to call. The CDR3 totals 13 residues. The V gene lost 3 bases and the J gene lost 0 bases, with 6 bases spanning the gap. From germline, CDR1 is DFQATT and CDR2 SNEGSKA (reference sequence). The CDR3 is CSARNLAKNIQYF. Written as DNA, the CDR3 is TGCAGTGCTAGGAACTTAGCCAAAAACATTCAGTACTTC.

The gene calls are TRBV19 and TRBJ1-6; no firm D call. This CDR3 region has 14 residues. Trimming took 6 bases from V and 11 from J, leaving 17 bases between them. Germline V gives CDR1 LNHDA, CDR2 SQIVND (reference sequence). CDR3 residues: CASRFQWSQPPLHF. The CDR3 DNA reads TGTGCCAGTAGGTTTCAGTGGTCGCAACCACCCCTCCACTTT.

The chain uses TRBV29-1 and TRBJ2-7, with D perhaps TRBD2 (5 bases). V dropped 7 bases and J dropped 0 bases, with 13 bases sitting between them. This CDR3 comprises 13 residues. Germline-derived CDR1 and CDR2 are SQVTM and ANQGSEA. The CDR3 protein is CSGVKGSSYEQYF. The CDR3 bases are TGCAGCGGAGTGAAAGGGAGCTCCTACGAGCAGTACTTC.

Concerning this clonotype itself: A much larger clone differs by one base, so this may be a read error. In nucleotides, the CDR3 is TGTGCCAGCATGGTGGGACTAGCCGGCGAGCCGTACTTC. The encoded protein is CASMVGLAGEPYF. The V gene is TRBV12-3 or TRBV12-4, the J gene TRBJ2-7; 9 nucleotides line up with TRBD2. The CDR3 loop spans 13 amino acids.

The J gene is TRBJ2-7, the V gene TRBV30; 8 bases agree with TRBD2. Trimming cost V 4 bases and J 2 bases; bases outside gene matches: 1. This CDR3 has 12 amino acids. CDR1 is GTSNPN and CDR2 is SVGIG in the germline V gene (reference sequence). The CDR3 loop is CAWKRGTYEQYF. As DNA, the CDR3 is TGTGCCTGGAAGCGGGGGACCTACGAGCAGTACTTC.

A note on this clonotype: A junction end diverges from the germline sequence, so it may reflect a read error. The genes are TRBV5-1 and TRBJ2-5; 9 positions agree with TRBD2. Germline V gives CDR1 SGHRS, CDR2 YFSETQ. The CDR3 covers 13 residues. CDR3 nucleotides: TGCGCCAGCAGCCCAGCCGGGGGGACTAGCAGGTTCTTC. The encoded protein is CASSPAGGTSRFF. Full variable domain (rest looked up from reference TRBV5-1 and TRBJ2-5): KAGVTQTPRYLIKTRGQQVTLSCSPISGHRSVSWYQQTPGQGLQFLFEYFSETQRNKGNFPGRFSGRQFSNSRSEMNVSTLELGDSALYLCASSPAGGTSRFFGPGTRLLVL.

In its sample, this clonotype was seen a few times. J is TRBJ1-1 and V is TRBV4-3; a possible D gene is TRBD1 (5 bases). V was clipped by 1 base and J by 0 bases, with 9 bases between them. The CDR3 loop spans 15 amino acids. Germline CDR1 reads LGHNA; CDR2 reads YSLEER. CDR3 residues: CASSQVNRMNTEAFF. Here the CDR3 DNA reads TGCGCCAGCAGCCAAGTGAACAGGATGAACACTGAAGCTTTCTTT.

The chain couples TRBV12-3 or TRBV12-4 to TRBJ2-7, with 7 bases identical to TRBD1. Trimming removed 1 base from V and 6 bases from J; junction bases left unmatched: 9. The CDR3 is 15 residues long. CDR3 coding DNA: TGTGCCAGCAGTTTAGTCTCGACAGGGATTGGCGAGCAGTACTTC. Its protein is CASSLVSTGIGEQYF.

This clonotype was counted many times. J is TRBJ1-2 and V is TRBV15; D is possibly TRBD1 (5 bases). The CDR3 loop spans 16 amino acids. In germline, CDR1 is LNHNV, CDR2 YYDKDF (reference sequence). Trimming cost V 0 bases and J 4 bases, with 15 bases left between them. CDR3 amino acids: CATSRDLQTGVYGYTF. CDR3 nucleotides: TGTGCCACCAGCAGAGATCTACAGACGGGGGTCTATGGCTACACCTTC.